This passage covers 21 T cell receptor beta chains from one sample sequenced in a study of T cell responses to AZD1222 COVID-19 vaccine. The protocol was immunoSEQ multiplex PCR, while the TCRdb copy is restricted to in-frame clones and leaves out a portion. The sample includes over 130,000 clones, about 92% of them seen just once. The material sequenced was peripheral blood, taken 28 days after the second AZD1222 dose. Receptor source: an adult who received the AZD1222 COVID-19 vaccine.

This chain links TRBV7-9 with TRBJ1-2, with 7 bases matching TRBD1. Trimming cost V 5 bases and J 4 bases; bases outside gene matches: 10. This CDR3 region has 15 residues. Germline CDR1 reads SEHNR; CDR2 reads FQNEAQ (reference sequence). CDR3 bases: TGTGCCAGCAGCCTGACAGGGAGTATCGGCTATGGCTACACCTTC. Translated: CASSLTGSIGYGYTF. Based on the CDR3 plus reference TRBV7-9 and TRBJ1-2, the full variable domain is DTGVSQNPRHKITKRGQNVTFRCDPISEHNRLYWYRQTLGQGPEFLTYFQNEAQLEKSRLLSDRFSAERPKGSFSTLEIQRTEQGDSAMYLCASSLTGSIGYGYTFGSGTRLTVV.

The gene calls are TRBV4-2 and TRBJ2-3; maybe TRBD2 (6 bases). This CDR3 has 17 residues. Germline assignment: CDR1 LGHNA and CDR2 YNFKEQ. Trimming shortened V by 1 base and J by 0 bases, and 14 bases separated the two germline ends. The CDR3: CASSQASAETSTDTQYF. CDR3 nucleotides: TGTGCCAGCAGCCAAGCTAGCGCGGAAACTAGCACAGATACGCAGTATTTT.

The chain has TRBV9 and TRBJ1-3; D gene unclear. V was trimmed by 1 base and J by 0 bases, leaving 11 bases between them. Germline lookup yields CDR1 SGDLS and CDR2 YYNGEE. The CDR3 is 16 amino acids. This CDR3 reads CASSVKSTASGNTIYF. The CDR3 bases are TGTGCCAGCAGCGTAAAAAGCACAGCCTCTGGAAACACCATATATTTT.

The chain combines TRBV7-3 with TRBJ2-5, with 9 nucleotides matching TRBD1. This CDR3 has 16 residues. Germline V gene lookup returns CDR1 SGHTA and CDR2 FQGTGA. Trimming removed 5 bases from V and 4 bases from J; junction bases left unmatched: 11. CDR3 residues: CASSVGQGSDTETQYF. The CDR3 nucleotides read TGTGCCAGCAGCGTGGGACAGGGAAGTGATACAGAGACCCAGTACTTC. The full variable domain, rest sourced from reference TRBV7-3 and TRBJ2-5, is GAGVSQTPSNKVTEKGKYVELRCDPISGHTALYWYRQSLGQGPEFLIYFQGTGAADDSGLPNDRFFAVRPEGSVSTLKIQRTERGDSAVYLCASSVGQGSDTETQYFGPGTRLLVL.

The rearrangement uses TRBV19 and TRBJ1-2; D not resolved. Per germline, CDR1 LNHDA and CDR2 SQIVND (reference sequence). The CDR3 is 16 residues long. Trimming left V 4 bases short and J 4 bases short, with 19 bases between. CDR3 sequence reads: CASSTQGVGFLYGYTF. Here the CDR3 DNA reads TGTGCCAGTAGTACCCAAGGAGTCGGTTTCCTCTATGGCTACACCTTC. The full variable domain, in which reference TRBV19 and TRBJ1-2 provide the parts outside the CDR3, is DGGITQSPKYLFRKEGQNVTLSCEQNLNHDAMYWYRQDPGQGLRLIYYSQIVNDFQKGDIAEGYSVSREKKESFPLTVTSAQKNPTAFYLCASSTQGVGFLYGYTFGSGTRLTVV.

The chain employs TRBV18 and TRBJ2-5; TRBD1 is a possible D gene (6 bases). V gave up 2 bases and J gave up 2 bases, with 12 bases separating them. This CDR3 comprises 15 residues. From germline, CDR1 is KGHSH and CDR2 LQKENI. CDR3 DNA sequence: TGTGCCAGCTCACCAGCCGGGACACTACAAGAGACCCAGTACTTC. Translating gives CASSPAGTLQETQYF.

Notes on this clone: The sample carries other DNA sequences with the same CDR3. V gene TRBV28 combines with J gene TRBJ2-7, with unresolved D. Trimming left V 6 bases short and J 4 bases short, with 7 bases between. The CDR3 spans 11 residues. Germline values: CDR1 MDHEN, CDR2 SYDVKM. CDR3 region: CASSSRYEQYF. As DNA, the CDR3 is TGTGCCAGCAGCTCTCGGTACGAGCAGTACTTC.

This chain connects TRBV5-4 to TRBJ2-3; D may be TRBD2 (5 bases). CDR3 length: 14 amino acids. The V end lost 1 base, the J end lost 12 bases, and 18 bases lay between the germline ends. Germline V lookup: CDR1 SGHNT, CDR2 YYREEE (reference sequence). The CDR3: CASSLNSAAVPQYF. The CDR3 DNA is TGTGCCAGCAGCTTGAACTCAGCGGCAGTCCCTCAGTATTTT. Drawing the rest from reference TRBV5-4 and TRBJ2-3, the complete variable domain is ETGVTQSPTHLIKTRGQQVTLRCSSQSGHNTVSWYQQALGQGPQFIFQYYREEENGRGNFPPRFSGLQFPNYSSELNVNALELDDSALYLCASSLNSAAVPQYFGPGTRLTVL.

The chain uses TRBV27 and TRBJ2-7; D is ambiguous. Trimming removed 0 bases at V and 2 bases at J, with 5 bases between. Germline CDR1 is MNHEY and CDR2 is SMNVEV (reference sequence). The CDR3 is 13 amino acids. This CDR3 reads CASSLSLTYEQYF. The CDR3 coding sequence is TGTGCCAGCAGTTTATCGCTAACCTACGAGCAGTACTTC.

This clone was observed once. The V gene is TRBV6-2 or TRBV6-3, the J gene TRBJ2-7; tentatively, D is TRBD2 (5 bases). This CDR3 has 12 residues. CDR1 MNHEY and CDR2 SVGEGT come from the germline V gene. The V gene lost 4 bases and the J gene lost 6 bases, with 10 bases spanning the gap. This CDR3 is CASSFREGEQYF. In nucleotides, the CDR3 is TGTGCCAGCAGTTTCCGAGAGGGCGAGCAGTACTTC.

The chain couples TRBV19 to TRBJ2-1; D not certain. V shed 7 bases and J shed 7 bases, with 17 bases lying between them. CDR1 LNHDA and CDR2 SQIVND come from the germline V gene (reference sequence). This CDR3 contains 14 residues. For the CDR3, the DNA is TGTGCCAGTAAAGGTTGGTGGTTGGAGAATGAGCAGTTCTTC. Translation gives CASKGWWLENEQFF.

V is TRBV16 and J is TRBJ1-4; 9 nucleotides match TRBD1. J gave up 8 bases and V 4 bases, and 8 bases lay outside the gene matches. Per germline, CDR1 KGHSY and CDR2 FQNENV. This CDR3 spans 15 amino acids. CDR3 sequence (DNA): TGTGCCAGCAGCCGATGGACAGGGGAAGGAGAAAAACTGTTTTTT. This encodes CASSRWTGEGEKLFF.

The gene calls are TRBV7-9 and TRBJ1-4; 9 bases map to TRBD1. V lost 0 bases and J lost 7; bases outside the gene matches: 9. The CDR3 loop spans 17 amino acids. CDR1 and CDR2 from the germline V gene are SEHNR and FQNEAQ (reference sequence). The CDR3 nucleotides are TGTGCCAGCAGCTTAGCTGTGTCCGGGACAGGGATTGAAAAACTGTTTTTT. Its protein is CASSLAVSGTGIEKLFF.

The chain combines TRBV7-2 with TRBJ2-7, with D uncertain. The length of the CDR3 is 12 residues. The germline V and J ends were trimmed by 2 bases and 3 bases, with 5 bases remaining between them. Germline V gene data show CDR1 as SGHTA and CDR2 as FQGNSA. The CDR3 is CASSLLFYEQYF. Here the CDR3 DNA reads TGTGCCAGCAGCTTACTTTTCTACGAGCAGTACTTC.

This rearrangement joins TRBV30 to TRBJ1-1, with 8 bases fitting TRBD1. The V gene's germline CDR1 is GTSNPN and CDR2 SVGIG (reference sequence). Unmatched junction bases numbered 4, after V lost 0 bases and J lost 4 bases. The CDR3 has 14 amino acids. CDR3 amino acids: CAWSVGQGATEAFF. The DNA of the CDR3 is TGTGCCTGGAGTGTAGGCCAGGGGGCCACTGAAGCTTTCTTT.

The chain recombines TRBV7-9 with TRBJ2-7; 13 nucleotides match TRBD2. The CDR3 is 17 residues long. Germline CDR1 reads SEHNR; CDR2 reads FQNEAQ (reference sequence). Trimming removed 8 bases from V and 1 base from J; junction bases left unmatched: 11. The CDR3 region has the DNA TGTGCCAGCGGTACTAGCGGGAGGGCCGTGCGGTCCTACGAGCAGTACTTC. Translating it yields CASGTSGRAVRSYEQYF.

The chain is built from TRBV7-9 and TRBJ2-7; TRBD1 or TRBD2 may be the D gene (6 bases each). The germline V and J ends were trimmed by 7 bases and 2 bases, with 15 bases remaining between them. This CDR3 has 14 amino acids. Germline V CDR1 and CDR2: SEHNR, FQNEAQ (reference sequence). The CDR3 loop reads CASTVGGLPYEQYF. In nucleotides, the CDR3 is TGTGCCAGCACCGTAGGGGGGCTTCCCTACGAGCAGTACTTC.

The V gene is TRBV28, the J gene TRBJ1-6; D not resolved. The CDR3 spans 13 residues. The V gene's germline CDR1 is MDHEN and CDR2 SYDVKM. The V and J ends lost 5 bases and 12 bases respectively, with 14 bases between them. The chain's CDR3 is CASSRSVFKPLHF. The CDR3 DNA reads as TGTGCCAGCAGTAGGTCCGTTTTCAAACCCCTCCACTTT.

The CDR3: CASSSRDSSSYNSPLHF. In DNA form, the CDR3 reads TGTGCCAGCAGCAGCCGGGACAGCAGCTCCTATAATTCACCCCTCCACTTT. This chain connects TRBV21-1 to TRBJ1-6; the table names TRBD1, a call not compared with the DNA. TRBV21-1 is deemed a pseudogene. This CDR3 is 17 amino acids long.

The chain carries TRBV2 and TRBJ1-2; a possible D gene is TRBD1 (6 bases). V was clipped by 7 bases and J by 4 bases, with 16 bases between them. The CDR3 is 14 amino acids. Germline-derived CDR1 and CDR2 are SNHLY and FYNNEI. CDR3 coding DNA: TGTGCCAGCATAAGGACAGATTCTAGCTATGGCTACACCTTC. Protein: CASIRTDSSYGYTF.

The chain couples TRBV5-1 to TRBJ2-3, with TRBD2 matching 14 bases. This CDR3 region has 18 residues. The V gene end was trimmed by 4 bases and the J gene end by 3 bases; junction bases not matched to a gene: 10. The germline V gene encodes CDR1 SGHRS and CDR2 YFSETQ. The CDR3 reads CASSPGTSGRGRTDTQYF. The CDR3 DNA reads TGCGCCAGCAGCCCCGGGACTAGCGGGAGAGGGCGTACAGATACGCAGTATTTT.